This T cell receptor beta chain was captured by sequencing in a study of a mutant IDH1 vaccine in newly diagnosed glioma. Study as a whole: Patients came in for eight vaccinations, in weeks 1, 3, 5, 7, 11, 15, 19 and 23.

The V gene lost 0 bases and the J gene lost 12 bases, with 12 bases spanning the gap. The CDR3 totals 11 residues. The germline V gene has CDR1 SQVTM and CDR2 ANQGSEA. Assay: immunoSEQ multiplex PCR; the TCRdb copy retains only in-frame clones and omits some. The sample yields tens of thousands of clones, 80% to 90% seen once. Sample time point: week 5, during vaccination. Every single dose of the vaccine, 300 ug of mutant IDH1 20-mer peptide, came with topical imiquimod. Worth noting for this clone: Its specificity is not known.

Sequencing used PBMCs, obtained from a glioma patient whose treatment included an IDH1 peptide vaccine. This TCR was recovered from a man aged 35 to 55 with glioma. The rearrangement joins TRBV29-1 to TRBJ2-7, with no clear D. The DNA for the CDR3 is TGCAGCGTTGAAGATGCGGACCTTTTGTACTTC. This gives the protein CSVEDADLLYF.